Included here is one T cell receptor (beta chain) sequence, with context. Antigen: not known. A second about 6 to 12 cycle PCR used barcoded and J-beta primers. From the 5' RACE reads, TCRdb called clonotypes with MiXCR, one entry per CDR3 protein. This sample yields around 900,000 distinct CDR3 sequences, of which about 30% are seen a single time; 15% to 20% belongs to the top ten. The data derive from a study of blood T cells in healthy people across ages. Study-level results: Estimated diversity that came from one million T cells was considered an underestimate.

V was shortened by 3 bases and J by 5 bases, with 13 bases between the two germline ends. Germline V gives CDR1 GTSNPN, CDR2 SVGIG (reference sequence). This CDR3 spans 13 amino acids. J is TRBJ2-5 and V is TRBV30; perhaps TRBD2 as D (6 bases). This TCR came from a woman aged 80 or over in good health. Sample: blood. The CDR3, as DNA: TGTGCCTGGAGGCTAACTAGCTTGGAGACCCAGTACTTC. This sequence encodes CAWRLTSLETQYF.